Following are 28 T cell receptor beta chains from one sample sequenced in a study of T cells in Graves' hyperthyroidism and ophthalmopathy. Researchers took RNA transcripts and amplified the TCR beta CDR3 regions from them. Using the HTBI primer set, a first-round RT-PCR was run on the TCR CDR3. Via MiXCR, TCRdb re-called the multiplex PCR reads, giving one row per CDR3 protein. The profile shows roughly 570,000 distinct CDR3 sequences, about half of them singletons. The sample was peripheral blood or thyroid tissue (not recorded which). Receptors were obtained from a woman aged 18-30 years with Graves' hyperthyroidism.

Ten or more counts support this clonotype. The rearrangement links TRBV7-2 to TRBJ1-6; TRBD1 matches 7 bases. CDR1 is SGHTA and CDR2 is FQGNSA in the germline V gene. The length of the CDR3 is 14 residues. Losses at the gene ends were 6 bases for V and 9 bases for J; bases not matched to a gene: 8. CDR3 DNA sequence: TGTGCCAGCAGACGAGACAGGGATAGTTCACCCCTCCACTTT. This translates into CASRRDRDSSPLHF.

A remark on this clonotype: The conserved phenylalanine or tryptophan normally closing the CDR3 is absent here, so this likely arose from a read error. This chain connects TRBV7-2 to TRBJ1-5, with D possibly being TRBD1 (6 bases). The CDR3 is made up of 13 amino acids. V shed 6 bases and J shed 5 bases, with 11 bases lying between them. The germline V gene has CDR1 SGHTA and CDR2 FQGNSA. The chain's CDR3 is CASRRDTDQPQHL. Written as DNA, the CDR3 is TGTGCCAGCAGACGGGACACCGATCAGCCCCAGCATTTG.

V is TRBV7-3 and J is TRBJ2-5, with TRBD1 as a possible D gene (5 bases). Looked up from germline, CDR1 is SGHTA and CDR2 is FQGTGA. V lost 5 bases to trimming and J lost 2 bases, with 21 bases between them. This CDR3 has 17 amino acids. CDR3 DNA sequence: TGTGCCAGCAGCCCGAGTGCCCCGACAGTAACGCAAGAGACCCAGTACTTC. This sequence encodes CASSPSAPTVTQETQYF.

V usage is TRBV9 and J usage is TRBJ2-1, with 7 bases lining up with TRBD1. The germline V gene has CDR1 SGDLS and CDR2 YYNGEE. Trimming removed 3 bases from V and 4 bases from J; junction bases left unmatched: 1. CDR3 length: 13 residues. CDR3 in amino acids: CASSAGQYNEQFF. The CDR3 DNA is TGTGCCAGCAGCGCGGGACAGTACAATGAGCAGTTCTTC.

The gene calls are TRBV5-4 and TRBJ2-3; no clear D gene. CDR1 and CDR2 from the germline V gene are SGHNT and YYREEE (reference sequence). The CDR3 totals 14 residues. V lost 4 bases to trimming and J lost 1 base, with 10 bases between them. CDR3 amino acids: CASSQGGRTDTQYF. The CDR3, as DNA: TGTGCCAGCAGCCAAGGCGGCCGCACAGATACGCAGTATTTT.

This clonotype was picked up many times. The CDR3 loop is CASSYGVLDYGYTF. The CDR3 nucleotides read TGTGCCAGCAGTTACGGGGTATTGGACTATGGCTACACCTTC. The chain has TRBV6-2 or TRBV6-3 and TRBJ1-2; D gene ambiguous. Germline V gene data show CDR1 as MNHEY and CDR2 as SVGEGT. The V end lost 2 bases, the J end lost 3 bases, and 10 bases lay between the germline ends. CDR3 length equals 14 residues.

The sample holds many counts of this clonotype. V gene TRBV11-3 combines with J gene TRBJ2-5; D is perhaps TRBD1 or TRBD2 (6 bases each). The CDR3 covers 13 residues. The V end was cut by 2 bases, the J end by 7 bases, with 11 bases between. Germline-derived CDR1 and CDR2 are SGHNT and YENEEA. CDR3 sequence: CASSLRQEGTQYF. CDR3 sequence (DNA): TGTGCCAGCAGCTTAAGACAGGAGGGGACCCAGTACTTC. Variable domain in full (rest from reference TRBV11-3 and TRBJ2-5): EAGVVQSPRYKIIEKKQPVAFWCNPISGHNTLYWYLQNLGQGPELLIRYENEEAVDDSQLPKDRFSAERLKGVDSTLKIQPAELGDSAVYLCASSLRQEGTQYFGPGTRLLVL.

As for this clonotype: Lacking the conserved final phenylalanine or tryptophan, this CDR3 likely reflects a read error. J is TRBJ1-1 and V is TRBV20-1, with D perhaps TRBD1 (6 bases). Germline V gene lookup returns CDR1 DFQATT and CDR2 SNEGSKA (reference sequence). The CDR3 has 15 amino acids. The ends were cut back, 4 bases at V and 10 bases at J, with 25 bases in the middle. The chain's CDR3 is CSATGDGSGNNGAFY. CDR3 sequence (DNA): TGCAGTGCTACAGGGGATGGGTCAGGGAATAATGGAGCTTTCTAT.

This chain links TRBV2 with TRBJ2-7, with 10 nucleotides matching TRBD1. CDR3 length equals 11 residues. Germline values: CDR1 SNHLY, CDR2 FYNNEI. CDR3 coding DNA: TGTGCTATGGACAGGGGGGGCGAGCAGTACTTC. This codes for CAMDRGGEQYF.

The table lists this clonotype with a few counts. The chain is built from TRBV20-1 and TRBJ2-5, with 8 bases that match TRBD1. The trim removed 6 bases at V and 5 bases at J, leaving 11 bases unmatched. The CDR3 is 14 amino acids. The germline gives CDR1 DFQATT, CDR2 SNEGSKA (reference sequence). CDR3 loop: CSASDAGGRETQYF. CDR3 coding DNA: TGCAGTGCCAGCGACGCAGGGGGCAGGGAGACCCAGTACTTC.

A note on this clonotype: Given a much more abundant clone one base away, this may be a read error. The gene calls are TRBV4-2 and TRBJ2-2; D perhaps matches TRBD2 (6 bases). CDR1 is LGHNA, CDR2 YNFKEQ, per germline. Trimming took off 4 bases at V and 5 bases at J, with 23 bases between the two ends. CDR3 length: 18 residues. This CDR3 is CASSRARGSSDLTGELFF. CDR3 DNA: TGTGCCAGCAGCCGAGCTCGCGGATCTAGCGACTTAACCGGGGAGCTGTTTTTT.

This clonotype was seen many times. This sequence joins TRBV7-9 and TRBJ1-1; 11 bases align to TRBD1. V shed 4 bases, J shed 0 bases, and the junction held 10 bases outside the gene matches. The CDR3 is 18 residues long. Per the germline V gene, CDR1 is SEHNR and CDR2 is FQNEAQ (reference sequence). CDR3 region: CASSSPPGQGEVNTEAFF. The CDR3 DNA follows: TGTGCCAGCAGCTCACCTCCGGGACAGGGGGAGGTGAACACTGAAGCTTTCTTT.

V is TRBV15 and J is TRBJ2-7; the D is unclear. The V gene lost 0 bases and the J gene lost 3 bases, with 12 bases spanning the gap. There are 15 residues in the CDR3. CDR1 is LNHNV, CDR2 YYDKDF, per germline (reference sequence). CDR3 in DNA: TGTGCCACCAGCAGAGATCCAGGCCCTCTCTACGAGCAGTACTTC. Translation gives CATSRDPGPLYEQYF.

The rearrangement uses TRBV19 and TRBJ1-5, with D uncertain. The germline V and J ends were trimmed by 6 bases and 0 bases, with 9 bases remaining between them. Germline V CDR1 and CDR2: LNHDA, SQIVND (reference sequence). This CDR3 spans 14 amino acids. The CDR3 loop reads CASRETGSNQPQHF. In nucleotides, the CDR3 is TGTGCCAGTAGAGAAACTGGTAGCAATCAGCCCCAGCATTTT. The whole variable domain, remainder taken from reference TRBV19 and TRBJ1-5, is DGGITQSPKYLFRKEGQNVTLSCEQNLNHDAMYWYRQDPGQGLRLIYYSQIVNDFQKGDIAEGYSVSREKKESFPLTVTSAQKNPTAFYLCASRETGSNQPQHFGDGTRLSIL.

This clonotype was seen ten or more times. The CDR3 protein is CASVIDTPYEQYF. The CDR3 DNA sequence: TGTGCTAGTGTCATCGACACCCCCTACGAGCAGTACTTC. V and J are TRBV12-5 and TRBJ2-7, with no clear D. Between the trimmed V and J ends, which lost 7 bases and 2 bases, there was a span of 12 bases. This CDR3 is 13 amino acids long. The germline CDR1 and CDR2 sequences are LGHNT and FRNRAP.

The chain combines TRBV29-1 with TRBJ2-5; 7 bases align to TRBD2. The CDR3 loop spans 16 amino acids. V dropped 2 bases and J dropped 5; count of bases not matched to a gene: 14. Germline V gives CDR1 SQVTM, CDR2 ANQGSEA. In DNA form, the CDR3 reads TGCAGCGTTGAAATGGGACTATCGAACACCGGGGAGACCCAGTACTTC. Protein product: CSVEMGLSNTGETQYF. Complete variable domain (other parts from reference TRBV29-1 and TRBJ2-5): SAVISQKPSRDICQRGTSLTIQCQVDSQVTMMFWYRQQPGQSLTLIATANQGSEATYESGFVIDKFPISRPNLTFSTLTVSNMSPEDSSIYLCSVEMGLSNTGETQYFGPGTRLLVL.

This clonotype turned up a few times. The V gene is TRBV7-6, the J gene TRBJ2-7; D may be TRBD1 (6 bases). Germline CDR1 SGHVS, CDR2 FNYEAQ. Trimming left V 5 bases short and J 7 bases short, with 9 bases between. CDR3 length: 11 amino acids. The CDR3 coding sequence is TGTGCCAGCAGCAACGACAGGGAGCAGTACTTC. Translating gives CASSNDREQYF.

This clonotype was picked up many times. The J gene is TRBJ2-5, the V gene TRBV15; 11 bases match TRBD2. Germline V gene lookup returns CDR1 LNHNV and CDR2 YYDKDF (reference sequence). V trimming: 0 bases; J trimming: 5 bases; junction bases outside the gene matches: 5. This CDR3 contains 16 residues. CDR3 in DNA: TGTGCCACCAGCAGAGATCTTGCTAGCGGGAGGGAGACCCAGTACTTC. Amino acids: CATSRDLASGRETQYF.

V usage is TRBV7-2 and J usage is TRBJ2-5; D possibly uses TRBD1 or TRBD2 (5 bases each). Germline CDR1 and CDR2: SGHTA and FQGNSA. The V end lost 5 bases, the J end lost 5 bases, and 15 bases lay between the germline ends. This CDR3 has 14 amino acids. As DNA, the CDR3 is TGTGCCAGCAGCCCCCAGGGACCGGACGAGACCCAGTACTTC. Translated: CASSPQGPDETQYF.

This clonotype was found many times. The V gene is TRBV4-1, the J gene TRBJ1-5; 10 bases fit TRBD1. CDR3 length: 15 residues. The trim removed 6 bases at V and 7 bases at J, leaving 9 bases unmatched. Germline lookup yields CDR1 MGHRA and CDR2 YSYEKL. The chain's CDR3 is CASRPTGGKAQPQHF. DNA for the CDR3: TGCGCCAGCAGGCCGACAGGGGGCAAGGCGCAGCCCCAGCATTTT.

This clonotype was detected a few times. Given the absence of the conserved phenylalanine or tryptophan at the CDR3 end, a read error is likely. The chain links TRBV25-1 to TRBJ2-7; D gene ambiguous. Germline values: CDR1 MGHDK, CDR2 SYGVNS. With 4 bases removed from V and 1 base from J, the gap between germline ends came to 2 bases. CDR3 length equals 11 residues. The CDR3 DNA reads as TGTGCCAGCAGTGGGTCCTACGAGCAGTACCTC. It codes for CASSGSYEQYL.

This clonotype was seen ten or more times. The V gene is TRBV6-2 or TRBV6-3, the J gene TRBJ2-5; D is perhaps TRBD1 (6 bases). The CDR3 runs to 16 residues. Trimming took off 4 bases at V and 2 bases at J, with 17 bases between the two ends. Per the germline V gene, CDR1 is MNHEY and CDR2 is SVGEGT. CDR3 loop: CASSSIGQGQQETQYF. CDR3 sequence (DNA): TGTGCCAGCAGTTCAATAGGACAAGGACAGCAAGAGACCCAGTACTTC.

This clonotype was counted between two and nine times. This chain connects TRBV19 to TRBJ1-1; 8 bases agree with TRBD1. The CDR3 extends over 13 amino acids. J lost 6 bases, V lost 7 bases, and 7 bases had no gene match. Germline V lookup: CDR1 LNHDA, CDR2 SQIVND (reference sequence). DNA for the CDR3: TGTGCCAGTAAAAACAGGGGGACCCCTGAAGCTTTCTTT. This codes for CASKNRGTPEAFF.

This chain uses TRBV24-1 with TRBJ1-5, with 7 bases fitting TRBD1. This CDR3 is built from 17 residues. V lost 0 bases to trimming and J lost 2 bases; unmatched junction nucleotides: 6. Germline loops: CDR1 KGHDR, CDR2 SFDVKD. As DNA, the CDR3 is TGTGCCACCAGTGATTTGCGGAGGGGGCGAGGCAATCAGCCCCAGCATTTT. Translation gives CATSDLRRGRGNQPQHF.

As to this clonotype: No conserved phenylalanine or tryptophan ends this CDR3, so it is likely a read error. The chain links TRBV6-2 or TRBV6-3 to TRBJ2-2; D is undetermined. In germline, CDR1 is MNHEY, CDR2 SVGEGT. The V end was cut by 6 bases, the J end by 6 bases, with 5 bases between. CDR3 length: 11 residues. CDR3 DNA: TGTGCCAGCAGCACCGCCGGGGAGCTGTTTCTT. This encodes CASSTAGELFL.

This clonotype is a singleton in its sample. A read error may account for a junction end that differs from germline. This sequence joins TRBV11-2 and TRBJ1-1; 10 positions match TRBD1. The CDR3 contains 13 residues. In germline, CDR1 is SGHAT, CDR2 FQNNGV. The CDR3 sequence is CAGSLGTGAEAFF. In DNA, the CDR3 is TGTGCCGGCAGCTTAGGGACAGGGGCTGAAGCTTTCTTT.

This clonotype was observed at least ten times. This chain joins TRBV2 and TRBJ1-5; D is undetermined. CDR3 length: 16 residues. From germline, CDR1 is SNHLY and CDR2 FYNNEI. Trimming shortened V by 0 bases and J by 0 bases, and 9 bases separated the two germline ends. The CDR3 nucleotides read TGTGCCAGCAGTGAAGCAGGAAGGTATAGCAATCAGCCCCAGCATTTT. Its translation is CASSEAGRYSNQPQHF.

V and J are TRBV9 and TRBJ1-1, with unresolved D. Germline values: CDR1 SGDLS, CDR2 YYNGEE. CDR3 size: 16 residues. V lost 4 bases and J lost 2, with 18 bases in between. The CDR3 DNA is TGTGCCAGCAGCCAAGATGAGGTTAGGGCTAACACTGAAGCTTTCTTT. Translation gives CASSQDEVRANTEAFF.